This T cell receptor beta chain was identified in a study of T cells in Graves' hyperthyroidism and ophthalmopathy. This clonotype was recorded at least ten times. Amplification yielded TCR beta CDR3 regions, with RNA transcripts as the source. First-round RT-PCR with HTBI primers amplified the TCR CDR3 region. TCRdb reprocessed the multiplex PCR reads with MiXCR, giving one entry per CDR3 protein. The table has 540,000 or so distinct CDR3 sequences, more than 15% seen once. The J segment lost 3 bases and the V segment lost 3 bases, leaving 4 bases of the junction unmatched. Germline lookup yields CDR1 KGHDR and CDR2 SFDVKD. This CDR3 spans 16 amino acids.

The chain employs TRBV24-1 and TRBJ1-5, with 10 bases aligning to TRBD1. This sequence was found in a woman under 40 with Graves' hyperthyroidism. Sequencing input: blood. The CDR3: CATSDRQGAINQPQHF. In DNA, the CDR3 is TGTGCCACCAGTGATAGACAGGGGGCTATCAATCAGCCCCAGCATTTT.